This T cell receptor beta chain derives from a study of blood T cells in healthy people across ages. General observations from the study: Per million T cells, the diversity of TCR beta decreased roughly linearly as age advanced.

Trimming stripped 7 bases from V and 3 bases from J, with 16 bases between. CDR3 length: 14 residues. Concerning this clonotype itself: What it binds is unknown.

Every donor contributed roughly 10 milliliters of peripheral blood by blood draw. Next came a second PCR, run for about 7 to 11 cycles, which used a sample-barcoded 5' primer along with a J-beta primer mix. TCRdb recomputed calls from the 5' RACE reads with MiXCR, one row per CDR3 protein. The profile shows 800,000 to 950,000 distinct CDR3 sequences, roughly 29% of them singletons. The sample was also reused in another study, on T cells of mothers and their children. That report notes: The analysis detected no persistent microchimeric T cell clones.

This chain connects TRBV12-3 or TRBV12-4 to TRBJ2-7; D possibly corresponds to TRBD2 (7 bases). Sample: blood. This receptor was identified in a woman between 40 and 55 years old in good health. Written as DNA, the CDR3 is TGTGCCAGCACCCTGGGCGGGGGCAACTACGAGCAGTACTTC. It yields the protein CASTLGGGNYEQYF.